The sequence of this T cell receptor beta chain was determined in a study of vaccination effects on CD4 cells after COVID-19. Antigen-specific CD4+ T cells were expanded (with viral peptide pools) by the ViraFEST assay ahead of sequencing. CD4+ T cell isolation took place after about nine days of culture. Participants were given two doses of BNT162b2 or mRNA-1273 vaccine. The CDR3 runs 15 residues. CDR1 is MGHRA and CDR2 is YSYEKL in the germline V gene. Trimming cost V 0 bases and J 4 bases; bases outside gene matches: 2. The method was immunoSEQ multiplex PCR; TCRdb's version includes in-frame clones alone and lacks a portion of them. The data contain some 35,000 clones, 70% to 85% of them singletons. As regards this clone: Antigen: not known.

This receptor was identified in a human donor who received a COVID-19 vaccine. Some clones in this sample may be carry-over from other donors' samples. Material: CD4+ T cells from PBMCs cultured with HCoV-NL63 spike peptides, obtained after COVID-19 vaccination. The chain joins TRBV4-1 to TRBJ2-1, with 8 nucleotides matching TRBD2. The CDR3 region is CASSQDRGGYNEQFF. CDR3 nucleotides: TGCGCCAGCAGCCAAGACCGGGGGGGATACAATGAGCAGTTCTTC.